This T cell receptor beta chain comes out of a study of T-cell memory formation after mild COVID-19. This clonotype turned up a few times. CDR1 and CDR2 (germline): SGHTS, YDEGEE. The length of the CDR3 is 16 residues. Trimming stripped 0 bases from V and 1 base from J, with 13 bases between. Each CDR3 protein gets one entry after TCRdb re-called the 5' RACE reads with MiXCR. In the table there are 470,000 or so distinct CDR3 sequences, around 27% of which are singletons. Sequences were obtained from PBMCs or a T cell subset sorted from them (not recorded which). The chain employs TRBV5-8 and TRBJ2-5, with no clear D. This receptor was identified in an adult woman who had mild COVID-19 (a few samples of this study predate the infection). Cell type and time point are not known. CDR3 sequence reads: CASSLALSPRQETQYF. CDR3 coding DNA: TGTGCCAGCAGCTTGGCCCTCTCACCGCGCCAAGAGACCCAGTACTTC.